This T cell receptor (beta chain) was obtained from a study of Graves' ophthalmopathy and Graves' hyperthyroidism. From RNA, the CDR3 regions of TCR beta chains were amplified and sequenced. In the first round, RT-PCR was carried out with HTBI primers, and a multiplex PCR formed the second round. TCRdb redid the calling of the multiplex PCR reads with MiXCR, one entry per CDR3 protein. Among about 1.1 million distinct CDR3 sequences listed, less than 45% were seen once. In this sample, this clonotype turned up a few times. Pregnant or lactating patients and those with other autoimmune diseases or uncontrolled infections were excluded. Looked up from germline, CDR1 is MNHEY and CDR2 is SVGAGI. Trimming took 2 bases from V and 2 from J, leaving 12 bases between them. The CDR3 is 15 residues long.

The chain is built from TRBV6-5 and TRBJ2-5, with D unclear. This receptor was taken from an adult man with Graves' hyperthyroidism. Sequencing was carried out using peripheral blood or thyroid tissue (not recorded which). The CDR3 bases are TGTGCCAGCAGTTACCTCGCCATCCCGCAAGAGACCCAGTACTTC. It translates to CASSYLAIPQETQYF.